Listed below are T cell receptor beta chains from one sample, sequenced in a study of shared clonotypes between healthy human individuals. Repertoires were generated with immunoSEQ multiplex PCR, while TCRdb's copy carries only in-frame clones and drops some. The profile shows about 1 million clones, about 75% of them singletons. The sequenced material came from memory CD4+ T cells sorted from blood. The receptors originated from a young man in good health. Both conserved end residues are part of each CDR3. D genes are given only for firm matches. Clone size is not always given. Where it is, it says once, few, many or a class for expanded clones.

j_call	clone_size	d_call	v_call	cdr3_nt	cdr3_aa
TRBJ2-7	few	TRBD2	TRBV5-4	TGTGCCAGCAGCCGCACCGGGACTACCGAATACGAGCAGTACTTC	CASSRTGTTEYEQYF
TRBJ2-5	NA	NA	TRBV7-9	TGTGCCAGCAGCCTGACACAAACCCCAAACTTC	CASSLTQTPNF
TRBJ1-3	NA	TRBD1	TRBV5-1	TGCGCCAGCAGCTTGCAAGGGACAGGACGATTCTCTGGAAATACCATATATTTT	CASSLQGTGRFSGNTIYF
TRBJ1-3	NA	NA	TRBV6-5	TGTGCCAGCAGTGCCCTATTCTCTGGAAACACCATATATTTT	CASSALFSGNTIYF
TRBJ2-3	NA	NA	TRBV7-9	TGTGCCAGCATGAGGAGCAGGGGAATTAGCACAGATACGCAGTATTTT	CASMRSRGISTDTQYF
TRBJ2-1	NA	TRBD1	TRBV11-2	TGTGCCAGCAGCTCGTACAGGGGACCCCCCAGGAGCTCCTACAATGAGCAGTTCTTC	CASSSYRGPPRSSYNEQFF
TRBJ2-2	NA	NA	TRBV19	TGTGCCAGTAGGACCGGGACGGAGAACACCGGGGAGCTGTTTTTT	CASRTGTENTGELFF
TRBJ1-2	NA	NA	TRBV18	TGTGCCAGCTCACCCCCGGGGCTCTGGGACTATGGCTACACCTTC	CASSPPGLWDYGYTF
TRBJ2-7	NA	NA	TRBV4-2	TGTGCCAGCAGCCAAGACGACGTGGTCTACGAGCAGTACTTC	CASSQDDVVYEQYF
TRBJ1-5	few	NA	TRBV28	TGTGCCAGCAGTTTAGACCTAGCGGGAAAGCCCCAGCATTTT	CASSLDLAGKPQHF
TRBJ2-1	NA	TRBD1	TRBV7-7	TGTGCTAGCAGCTGGGACAGGCCAGGCCCGAACAATGAGCAGTTCTTC	CASSWDRPGPNNEQFF
TRBJ2-2	NA	TRBD1	TRBV7-2	TGTGCCAGCAGCCTAAGACAGGGCTTAGAGCTGTTTTTT	CASSLRQGLELFF
TRBJ1-1	few	NA	TRBV2	TGTGCCAGCAGGAGGGACGGGAACACTGAAGCTTTCTTT	CASRRDGNTEAFF
TRBJ1-3	NA	NA	TRBV18	TGTGCCAGCTCACCCGGAGGGGTCAACACCATATATTTT	CASSPGGVNTIYF
TRBJ2-1	NA	NA	TRBV20-1	TGCAGTGCTAGAGACGTAGCGGAGCAGTTCTTC	CSARDVAEQFF
TRBJ1-1	NA	NA	TRBV7-9	TGTGCCAGCAGCCCTAGAGGGGTGAGGAACACTGAAGCTTTCTTT	CASSPRGVRNTEAFF
TRBJ1-1	few	NA	TRBV7-9	TGTGCCAGCGCCCGGGACCGTGAAGCTTTCTTT	CASARDREAFF
TRBJ2-2	few	NA	TRBV18	TGTGCCAGCTCACCTAGAAGCACCGGGGAGCTGTTTTTT	CASSPRSTGELFF
TRBJ2-1	NA	TRBD1	TRBV11-2	TGCGCCAGCAGCCAAGAAACCGGGACAGGGGGAAATGAGCAGTTCTTC	CASSQETGTGGNEQFF
TRBJ2-7	few	TRBD1	TRBV18	TGTGCCAGCTCACCGTCGGGACAGGGGAACGAGCAGTACTTC	CASSPSGQGNEQYF
TRBJ2-5	few	NA	TRBV6-6	TGTGCCAGCAGTTACTCCACTAGCTCTGAGACCCAGTACTTC	CASSYSTSSETQYF
TRBJ2-1	NA	TRBD1	TRBV18	TGTGCCAGCTCAGGCGGGACAGGGGGTTTTCATGAGCAGTTCTTC	CASSGGTGGFHEQFF
TRBJ1-5	NA	NA	TRBV6-1	TGTGCCAGCAGACCCTCGGGGGTTAGGCAGCCCCAGCATTTT	CASRPSGVRQPQHF
TRBJ2-7	NA	NA	TRBV9	TGTGCCAGCAGCACCAATCCGGGCAGCTCCTACGAGCAGTACTTC	CASSTNPGSSYEQYF
TRBJ1-1	NA	TRBD1	TRBV6-6	TGTGCCAGCAGAACCGGGACAGGGGTGACTGAAGCTTTCTTT	CASRTGTGVTEAFF
TRBJ2-2	NA	TRBD1	TRBV7-2	TGTGCCAGCAGACTCAGGACAGGGGGCGTATCGGGGGAGCTGTTTTTT	CASRLRTGGVSGELFF
TRBJ2-1	NA	NA	TRBV5-1	TGCGCCAGCAGCTTAAGACCCCGGCAGGCCACCGTGTTGGACAATGAGCAGTTCTTC	CASSLRPRQATVLDNEQFF